This T cell receptor (beta chain) emerged from a study of coeliac disease. V lost 1 base and J lost 2; bases outside the gene matches: 4. The germline CDR1 and CDR2 sequences are SGHRS and YFSETQ. The CDR3 loop spans 16 amino acids. In its sample, this clone was seen a few times. Profiling relied on immunoSEQ multiplex PCR, and the TCRdb table lists in-frame clones only, not all of them. This sample has about 8,000 clones, with 57% found just once. Sequences were obtained from intraepithelial lymphocytes from the gut. This receptor was obtained from a woman aged 60 to 75 with celiac disease. The chain joins TRBV5-1 to TRBJ2-3; 10 bases are shared with TRBD2. Here the CDR3 DNA reads TGCGCCAGCAGCTTGTTAGCGGGGGGTGCCACAGATACGCAGTATTTT. Its translation is CASSLLAGGATDTQYF. The whole variable domain, remainder taken from reference TRBV5-1 and TRBJ2-3, is KAGVTQTPRYLIKTRGQQVTLSCSPISGHRSVSWYQQTPGQGLQFLFEYFSETQRNKGNFPGRFSGRQFSNSRSEMNVSTLELGDSALYLCASSLLAGGATDTQYFGPGTRLTVL.